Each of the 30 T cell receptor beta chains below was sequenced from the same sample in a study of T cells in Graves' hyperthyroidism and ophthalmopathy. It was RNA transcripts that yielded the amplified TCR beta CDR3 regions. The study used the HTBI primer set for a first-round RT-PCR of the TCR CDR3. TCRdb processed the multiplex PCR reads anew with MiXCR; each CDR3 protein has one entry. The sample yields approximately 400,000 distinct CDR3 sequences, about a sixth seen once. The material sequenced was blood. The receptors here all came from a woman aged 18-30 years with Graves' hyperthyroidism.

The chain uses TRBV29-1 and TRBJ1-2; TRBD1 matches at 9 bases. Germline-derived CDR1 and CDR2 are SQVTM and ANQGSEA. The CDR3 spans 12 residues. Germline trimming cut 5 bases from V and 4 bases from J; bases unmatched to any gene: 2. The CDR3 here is CSVPGQGYGYTF. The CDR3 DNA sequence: TGCAGCGTTCCGGGACAGGGCTATGGCTACACCTTC.

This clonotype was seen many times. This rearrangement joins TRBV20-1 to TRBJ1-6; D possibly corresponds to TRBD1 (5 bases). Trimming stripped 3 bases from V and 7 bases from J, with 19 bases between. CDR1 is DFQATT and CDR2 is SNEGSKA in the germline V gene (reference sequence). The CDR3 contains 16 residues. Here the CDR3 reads CSARGRGLLLNSPLHF. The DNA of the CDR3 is TGCAGTGCTAGGGGAAGGGGATTGTTACTAAATTCACCCCTCCACTTT.

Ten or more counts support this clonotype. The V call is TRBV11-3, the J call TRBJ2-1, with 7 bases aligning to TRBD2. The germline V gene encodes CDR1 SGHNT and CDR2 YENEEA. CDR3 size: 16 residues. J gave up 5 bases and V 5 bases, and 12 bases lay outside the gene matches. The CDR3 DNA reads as TGTGCCAGCAGCCCGAGGGACTATTTGTTAAACAATGAGCAGTTCTTC. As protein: CASSPRDYLLNNEQFF.

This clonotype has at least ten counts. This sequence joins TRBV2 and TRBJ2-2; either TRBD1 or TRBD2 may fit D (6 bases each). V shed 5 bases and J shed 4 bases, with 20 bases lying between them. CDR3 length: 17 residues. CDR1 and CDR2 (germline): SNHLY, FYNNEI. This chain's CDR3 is CASSLNGIGGGTGELFF. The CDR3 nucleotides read TGTGCCAGCAGTCTCAACGGGATCGGAGGGGGCACCGGGGAGCTGTTTTTT.

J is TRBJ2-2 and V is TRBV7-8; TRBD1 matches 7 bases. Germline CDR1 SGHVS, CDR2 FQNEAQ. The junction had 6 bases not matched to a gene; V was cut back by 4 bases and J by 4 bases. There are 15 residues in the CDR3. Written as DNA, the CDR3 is TGTGCCAGCAGCTATGACAGGGTGCGCACCGGGGAGCTGTTTTTT. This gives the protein CASSYDRVRTGELFF. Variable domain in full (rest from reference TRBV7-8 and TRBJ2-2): GAGVSQSPRYKVAKRGQDVALRCDPISGHVSLFWYQQALGQGPEFLTYFQNEAQLDKSGLPSDRFFAERPEGSVSTLKIQRTQQEDSAVYLCASSYDRVRTGELFFGEGSRLTVL.

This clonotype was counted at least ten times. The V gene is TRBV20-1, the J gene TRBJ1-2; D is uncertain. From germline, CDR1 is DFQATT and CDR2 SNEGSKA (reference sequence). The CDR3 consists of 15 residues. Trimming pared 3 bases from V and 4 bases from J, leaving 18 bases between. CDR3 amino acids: CSASATPEGAYGYTF. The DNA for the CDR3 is TGCAGTGCTAGTGCGACCCCAGAAGGAGCCTATGGCTACACCTTC.

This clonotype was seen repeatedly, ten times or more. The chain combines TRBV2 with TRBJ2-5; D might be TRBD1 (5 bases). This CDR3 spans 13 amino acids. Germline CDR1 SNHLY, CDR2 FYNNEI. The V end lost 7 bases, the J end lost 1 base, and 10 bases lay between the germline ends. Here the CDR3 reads CASTGHLQETQYF. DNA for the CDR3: TGTGCCAGCACAGGGCACCTCCAAGAGACCCAGTACTTC. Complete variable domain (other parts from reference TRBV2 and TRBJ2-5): EPEVTQTPSHQVTQMGQEVILRCVPISNHLYFYWYRQILGQKVEFLVSFYNNEISEKSEIFDDQFSVERPDGSNFTLKIRSTKLEDSAMYFCASTGHLQETQYFGPGTRLLVL.

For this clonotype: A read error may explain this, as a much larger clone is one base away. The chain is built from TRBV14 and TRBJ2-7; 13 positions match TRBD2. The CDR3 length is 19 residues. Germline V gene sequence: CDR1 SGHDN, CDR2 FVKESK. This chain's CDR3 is CASGQEAGTGLAGDGEQYF. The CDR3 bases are TGTGCCAGCGGCCAAGAAGCAGGAACCGGACTAGCGGGAGACGGCGAGCAGTACTTC.

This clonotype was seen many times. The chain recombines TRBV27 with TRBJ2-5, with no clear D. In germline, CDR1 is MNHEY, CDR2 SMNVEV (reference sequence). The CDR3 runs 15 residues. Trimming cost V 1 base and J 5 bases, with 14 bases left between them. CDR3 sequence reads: CASSLLAAGWETQYF. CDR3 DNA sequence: TGTGCCAGCAGTTTATTGGCAGCCGGTTGGGAGACCCAGTACTTC.

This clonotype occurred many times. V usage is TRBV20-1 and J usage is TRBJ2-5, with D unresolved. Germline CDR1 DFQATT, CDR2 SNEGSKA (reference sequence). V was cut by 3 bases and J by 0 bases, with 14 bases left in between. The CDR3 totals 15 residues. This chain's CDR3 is CSARPTPPYQETQYF. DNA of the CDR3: TGCAGTGCTAGGCCGACTCCTCCGTACCAAGAGACCCAGTACTTC.

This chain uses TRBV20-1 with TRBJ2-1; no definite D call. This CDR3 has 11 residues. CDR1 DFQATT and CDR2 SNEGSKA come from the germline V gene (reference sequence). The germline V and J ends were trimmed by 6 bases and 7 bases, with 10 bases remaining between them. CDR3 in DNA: TGCAGTGCCCTTGTTTTGAATGAGCAGTTCTTC. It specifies CSALVLNEQFF.

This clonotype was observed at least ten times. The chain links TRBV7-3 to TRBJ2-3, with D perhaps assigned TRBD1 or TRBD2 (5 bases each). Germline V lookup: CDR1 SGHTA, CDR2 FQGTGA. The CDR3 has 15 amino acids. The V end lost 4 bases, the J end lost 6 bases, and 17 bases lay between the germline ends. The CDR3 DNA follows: TGTGCCAGCAGCTGGACCGGGACCCCGATGGATACGCAGTATTTT. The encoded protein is CASSWTGTPMDTQYF.

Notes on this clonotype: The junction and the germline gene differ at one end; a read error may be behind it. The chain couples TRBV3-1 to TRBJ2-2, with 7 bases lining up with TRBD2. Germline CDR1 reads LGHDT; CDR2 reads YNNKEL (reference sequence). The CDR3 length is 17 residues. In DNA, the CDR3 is TGTGCCAGCAGCCAAGATATCTGGGGGGGTCCTACCGGGGGGCTGTTTTTT. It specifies CASSQDIWGGPTGGLFF.

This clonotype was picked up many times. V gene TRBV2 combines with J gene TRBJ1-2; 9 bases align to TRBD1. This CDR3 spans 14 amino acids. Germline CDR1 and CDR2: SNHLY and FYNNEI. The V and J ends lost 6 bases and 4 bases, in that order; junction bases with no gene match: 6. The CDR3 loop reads CASRPGQGPYGYTF. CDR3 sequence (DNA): TGTGCCAGCAGACCCGGACAGGGGCCCTATGGCTACACCTTC.

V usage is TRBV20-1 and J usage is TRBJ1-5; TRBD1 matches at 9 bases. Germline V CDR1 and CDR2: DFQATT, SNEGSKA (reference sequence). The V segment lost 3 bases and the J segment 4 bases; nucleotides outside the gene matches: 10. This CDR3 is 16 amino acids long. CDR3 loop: CSARSGNRGRNQPQHF. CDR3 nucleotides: TGCAGTGCTAGGAGCGGGAACAGGGGGCGTAATCAGCCCCAGCATTTT.

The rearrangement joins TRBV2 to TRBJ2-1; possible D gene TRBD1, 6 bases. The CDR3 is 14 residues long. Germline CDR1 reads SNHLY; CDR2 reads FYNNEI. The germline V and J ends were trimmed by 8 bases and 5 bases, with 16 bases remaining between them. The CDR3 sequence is CASSYRTADNEQFF. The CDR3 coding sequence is TGTGCCAGCTCCTATAGGACAGCCGACAATGAGCAGTTCTTC. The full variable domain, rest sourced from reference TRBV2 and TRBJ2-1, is EPEVTQTPSHQVTQMGQEVILRCVPISNHLYFYWYRQILGQKVEFLVSFYNNEISEKSEIFDDQFSVERPDGSNFTLKIRSTKLEDSAMYFCASSYRTADNEQFFGPGTRLTVL.

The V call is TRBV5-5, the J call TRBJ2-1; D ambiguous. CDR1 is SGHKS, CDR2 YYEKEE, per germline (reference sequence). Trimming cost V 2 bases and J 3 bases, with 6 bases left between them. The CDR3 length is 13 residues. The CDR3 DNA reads TGTGCCAGCAGCTTACGGATCTACAATGAGCAGTTCTTC. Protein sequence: CASSLRIYNEQFF.

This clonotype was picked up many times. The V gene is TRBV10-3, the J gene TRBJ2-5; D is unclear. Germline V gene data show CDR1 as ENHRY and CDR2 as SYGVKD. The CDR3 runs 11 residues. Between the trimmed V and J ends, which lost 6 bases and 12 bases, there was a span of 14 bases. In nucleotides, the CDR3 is TGTGCCATCAGGGACCTACTGGTGGAGTACTTC. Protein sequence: CAIRDLLVEYF.

CDR3 region: CASSLAYKGRNEQFF. CDR3 nucleotide sequence: TGTGCCAGCAGCTTAGCTTATAAGGGGCGCAATGAGCAGTTCTTC. This chain uses TRBV7-9 with TRBJ2-1; D might be TRBD1 (5 bases). The CDR3 length is 15 residues. V was clipped by 0 bases and J by 6 bases, with 12 bases between them. From germline, CDR1 is SEHNR and CDR2 FQNEAQ (reference sequence).

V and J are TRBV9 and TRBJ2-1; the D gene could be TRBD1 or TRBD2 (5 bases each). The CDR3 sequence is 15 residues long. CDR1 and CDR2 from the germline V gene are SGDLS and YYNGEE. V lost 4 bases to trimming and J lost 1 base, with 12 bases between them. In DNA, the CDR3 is TGTGCCAGCAGCCCTATGGGGACGTCCTACAATGAGCAGTTCTTC. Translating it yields CASSPMGTSYNEQFF.

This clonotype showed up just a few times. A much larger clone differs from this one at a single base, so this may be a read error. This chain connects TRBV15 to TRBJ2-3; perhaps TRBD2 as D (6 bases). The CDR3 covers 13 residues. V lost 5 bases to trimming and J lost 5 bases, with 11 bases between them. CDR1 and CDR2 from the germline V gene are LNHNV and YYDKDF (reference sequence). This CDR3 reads CATSAYGRDTQYF. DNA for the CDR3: TGTGCCACCAGCGCATACGGGAGAGATACGCAGTATTTT.

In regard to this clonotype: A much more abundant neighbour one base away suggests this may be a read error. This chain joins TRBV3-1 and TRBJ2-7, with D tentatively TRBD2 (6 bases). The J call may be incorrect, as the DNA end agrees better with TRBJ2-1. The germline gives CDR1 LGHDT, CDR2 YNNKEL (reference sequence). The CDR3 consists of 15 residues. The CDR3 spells CASSPRPGASYEQFF. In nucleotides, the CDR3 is TGTGCCAGCAGCCCCCGACCGGGAGCCTCCTACGAGCAGTTCTTC.

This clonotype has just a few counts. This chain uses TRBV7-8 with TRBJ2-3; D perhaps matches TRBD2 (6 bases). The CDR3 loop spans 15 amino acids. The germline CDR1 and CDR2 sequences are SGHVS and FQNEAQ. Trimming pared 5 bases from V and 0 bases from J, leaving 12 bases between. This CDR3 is CASSGRTTSTDTQYF. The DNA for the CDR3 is TGTGCCAGCAGCGGGAGGACTACTAGCACAGATACGCAGTATTTT.

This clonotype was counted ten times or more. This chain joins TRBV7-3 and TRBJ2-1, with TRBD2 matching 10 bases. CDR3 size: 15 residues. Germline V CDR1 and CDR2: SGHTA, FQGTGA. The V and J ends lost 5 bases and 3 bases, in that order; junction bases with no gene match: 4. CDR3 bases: TGTGCCAGCAGCCCGAAGCGGGGGGGCTACAATGAGCAGTTCTTC. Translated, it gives CASSPKRGGYNEQFF.

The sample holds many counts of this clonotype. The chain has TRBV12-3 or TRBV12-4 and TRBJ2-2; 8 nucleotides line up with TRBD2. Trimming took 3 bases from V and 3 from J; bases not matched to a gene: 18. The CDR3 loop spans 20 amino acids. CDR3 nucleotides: TGTGCCAGCAGTTTTTTATGGGGGCCCGGGAGCGGGAGTGACACCGGGGAGCTGTTTTTT. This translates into CASSFLWGPGSGSDTGELFF.

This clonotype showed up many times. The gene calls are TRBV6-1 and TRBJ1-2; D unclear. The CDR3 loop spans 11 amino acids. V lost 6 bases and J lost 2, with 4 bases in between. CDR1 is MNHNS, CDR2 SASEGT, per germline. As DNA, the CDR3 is TGTGCCAGCAGGACCAACTATGGCTACACCTTC. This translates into CASRTNYGYTF.

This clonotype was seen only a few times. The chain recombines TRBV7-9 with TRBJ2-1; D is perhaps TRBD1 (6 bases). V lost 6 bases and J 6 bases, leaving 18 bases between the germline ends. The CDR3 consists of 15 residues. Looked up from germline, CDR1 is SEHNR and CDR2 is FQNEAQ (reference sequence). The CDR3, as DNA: TGTGCCAGCAGTAAAACAGGGACGACGTCCAATGAGCAGTTCTTC. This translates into CASSKTGTTSNEQFF.

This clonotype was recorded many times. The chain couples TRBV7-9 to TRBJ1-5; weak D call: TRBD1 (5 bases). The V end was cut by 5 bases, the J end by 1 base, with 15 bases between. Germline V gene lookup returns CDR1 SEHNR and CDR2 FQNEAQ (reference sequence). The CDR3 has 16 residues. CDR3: CASSRDGTRSNQPQHF. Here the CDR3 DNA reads TGTGCCAGCAGCCGCGATGGGACCCGGAGCAATCAGCCCCAGCATTTT.

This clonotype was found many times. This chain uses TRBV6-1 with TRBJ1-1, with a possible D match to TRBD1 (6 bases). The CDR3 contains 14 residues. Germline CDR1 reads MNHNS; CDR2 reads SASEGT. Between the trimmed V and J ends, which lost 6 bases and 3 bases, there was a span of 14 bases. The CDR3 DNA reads TGTGCCAGCAGACAGGGTGGTCGGTACACTGAAGCTTTCTTT. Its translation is CASRQGGRYTEAFF.

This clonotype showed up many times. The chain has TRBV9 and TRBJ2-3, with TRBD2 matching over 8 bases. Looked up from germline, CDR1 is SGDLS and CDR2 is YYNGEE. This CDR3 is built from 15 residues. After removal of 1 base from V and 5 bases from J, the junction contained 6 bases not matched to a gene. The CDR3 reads CASSVLSGGGDTQYF. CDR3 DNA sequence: TGTGCCAGCAGCGTACTCAGCGGGGGAGGAGATACGCAGTATTTT.